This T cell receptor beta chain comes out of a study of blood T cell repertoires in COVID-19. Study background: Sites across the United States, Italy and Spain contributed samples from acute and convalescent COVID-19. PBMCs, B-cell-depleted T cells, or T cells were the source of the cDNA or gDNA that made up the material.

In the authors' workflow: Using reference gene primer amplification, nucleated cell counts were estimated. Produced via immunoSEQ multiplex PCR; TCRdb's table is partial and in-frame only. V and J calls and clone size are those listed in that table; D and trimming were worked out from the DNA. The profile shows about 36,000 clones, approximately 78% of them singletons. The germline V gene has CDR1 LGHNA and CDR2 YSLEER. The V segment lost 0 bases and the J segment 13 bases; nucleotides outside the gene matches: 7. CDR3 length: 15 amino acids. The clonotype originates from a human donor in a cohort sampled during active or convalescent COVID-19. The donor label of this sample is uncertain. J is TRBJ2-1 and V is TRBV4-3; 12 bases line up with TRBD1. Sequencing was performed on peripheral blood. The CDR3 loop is CASSQDGAGTGGQFF. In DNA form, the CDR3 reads TGCGCCAGCAGCCAAGACGGGGCTGGGACAGGGGGCCAGTTCTTC.